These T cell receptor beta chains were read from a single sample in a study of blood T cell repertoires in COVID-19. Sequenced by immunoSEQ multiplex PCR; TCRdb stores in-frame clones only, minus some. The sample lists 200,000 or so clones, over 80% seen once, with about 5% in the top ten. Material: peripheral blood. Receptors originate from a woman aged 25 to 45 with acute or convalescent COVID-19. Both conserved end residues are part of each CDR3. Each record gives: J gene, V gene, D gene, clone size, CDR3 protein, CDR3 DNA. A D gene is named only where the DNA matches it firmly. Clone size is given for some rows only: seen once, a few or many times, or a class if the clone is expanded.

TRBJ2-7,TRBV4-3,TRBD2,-,CASSQLAGAGEQYF,TGCGCCAGCAGCCAATTAGCGGGGGCGGGGGAGCAGTACTTC
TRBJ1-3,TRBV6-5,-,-,CASRPGVYTGNTIYF,TGTGCCAGCAGGCCCGGGGTGTACACTGGAAACACCATATATTTT
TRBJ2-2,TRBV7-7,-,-,CASSLYGTGELFF,TGTGCCAGCAGCTTATACGGCACCGGGGAGCTGTTTTTT
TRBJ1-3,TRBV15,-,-,CATSRDAGVGNTIYF,TGTGCCACCAGCAGAGATGCGGGGGTAGGAAACACCATATATTTT
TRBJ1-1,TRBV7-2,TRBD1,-,CASSRQGSAEAFF,TGTGCCAGCAGCCGACAGGGGTCAGCTGAAGCTTTCTTT
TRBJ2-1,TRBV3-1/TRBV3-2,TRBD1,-,CASSQSGTGALF,TGTGCCAGCAGCCAAAGCGGGACAGGGGCCCTCTTC
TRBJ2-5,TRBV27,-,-,CASSSSLETQYF,TGTGCCAGCAGTTCATCCTTAGAGACCCAGTACTTC
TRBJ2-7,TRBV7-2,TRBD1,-,CASSSGTGSRQYF,TGTGCCAGCAGCTCCGGGACAGGGTCACGGCAGTACTTC
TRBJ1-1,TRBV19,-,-,CASSISWGGPNTEAFF,TGTGCCAGTAGTATATCCTGGGGGGGCCCCAACACTGAAGCTTTCTTT
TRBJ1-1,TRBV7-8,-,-,CASSLGGGTEAFF,TGTGCCAGCAGCTTAGGGGGGGGCACTGAAGCTTTCTTT
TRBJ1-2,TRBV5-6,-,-,CASSLVRQGPLYGYTF,TGTGCCAGCAGCTTGGTGCGGCAGGGGCCTCTCTATGGCTACACCTTC
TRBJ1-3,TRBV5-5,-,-,CASSLEQYSGNTIYF,TGTGCCAGCAGCTTGGAACAGTACTCTGGAAACACCATATATTTT
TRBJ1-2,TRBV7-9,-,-,CASSPPVTGYGYTF,TGTGCCAGCAGCCCCCCGGTCACAGGCTATGGCTACACCTTC
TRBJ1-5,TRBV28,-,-,CASSPGGSSNQPQHF,TGTGCCAGCAGCCCCGGGGGAAGTAGCAATCAGCCCCAGCATTTT
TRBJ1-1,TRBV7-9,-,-,CASSLGAQGTFF,TGTGCCAGCAGCTTGGGGGCGCAGGGTACTTTCTTT
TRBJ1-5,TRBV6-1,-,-,CASSEHQVSNQPQHF,TGTGCCAGCAGTGAACACCAGGTTAGCAATCAGCCCCAGCATTTT
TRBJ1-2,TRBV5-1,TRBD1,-,CASSPSRQGSGYTF,TGCGCCAGCAGCCCCTCCCGACAGGGAAGTGGCTACACCTTC
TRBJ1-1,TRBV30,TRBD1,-,CAWSSRTGAGWAFF,TGTGCCTGGAGTTCTAGGACAGGGGCGGGGTGGGCTTTCTTT
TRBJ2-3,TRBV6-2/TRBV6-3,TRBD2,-,CASSYSAGGPVDTQYF,TGTGCCAGCAGTTACTCGGCGGGGGGGCCCGTAGATACGCAGTATTTT
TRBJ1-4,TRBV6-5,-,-,CASSYSGRANEKLFF,TGTGCCAGCAGTTACTCGGGCAGGGCCAATGAAAAACTGTTTTTT
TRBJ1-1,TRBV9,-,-,CASSSNLQAEAFF,TGTGCCAGCAGCAGCAATCTGCAGGCTGAAGCTTTCTTT
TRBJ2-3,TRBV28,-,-,CASSALGGAGDKSTDTQYF,TGTGCCAGCAGTGCCTTAGGTGGCGCGGGGGACAAAAGCACAGATACGCAGTATTTT
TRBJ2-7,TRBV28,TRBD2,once,CATQSLAGTNYEQYF,TGTGCCACCCAGTCGTTAGCGGGGACGAACTACGAGCAGTACTTC
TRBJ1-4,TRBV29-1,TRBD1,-,CSVEDLTGGEKLFF,TGCAGCGTTGAAGATCTCACAGGGGGTGAAAAACTGTTTTTT
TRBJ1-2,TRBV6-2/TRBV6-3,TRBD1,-,CASSYSTFWTGEKSYTF,TGTGCCAGCAGTTACTCGACCTTCTGGACAGGGGAAAAAAGCTACACCTTC
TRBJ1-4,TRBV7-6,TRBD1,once,CASSSQGGNEKLFF,TGTGCCAGCAGCTCACAGGGGGGGAATGAAAAACTGTTTTTT
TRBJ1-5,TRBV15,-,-,CATSRDRAGYQPQHF,TGTGCCACCAGCAGAGATCGGGCAGGGTATCAGCCCCAGCATTTT